This T cell receptor (beta chain) is from a study of control samples from healthy donors and cancer patients. Here immunoSEQ multiplex PCR was the method, and the copy in TCRdb shows in-frame clones only, minus some. In the table there are about 130,000 clones, approximately 89% of which are singletons. Germline V gene sequence: CDR1 KGHSH, CDR2 LQKENI. V lost 2 bases and J 7 bases, leaving 17 bases between the germline ends. This CDR3 is built from 16 residues. This receptor was identified in a man aged 45-60 years with head and neck cancer. Sequencing input: PBMCs. The rearrangement uses TRBV18 and TRBJ1-4; the D gene is possibly TRBD1 (6 bases). Here the CDR3 reads CASSPNLIRGGEKLFF. The CDR3 nucleotides are TGTGCCAGCTCACCAAATTTGATCAGGGGCGGTGAAAAACTGTTTTTT.